This T cell receptor (beta chain) comes out of a study of blood T cells in healthy people across ages. Overall study context: When template switching was applied, about one barcoded beta molecule was captured per two T cells. General observations from the study: TCR beta diversity was tightly associated with the proportion of naive T cells. Estimates based on one million T cells were treated as lower bounds.

With a J-beta primer mix and a sample-barcoded 5' primer, a second PCR ran roughly 6 to 11 cycles. TCRdb re-analysed the 5' RACE reads in MiXCR, keeping a single row per CDR3 protein. Counted here are 550,000 to 600,000 distinct CDR3 sequences, under 55% occurring once; the ten biggest clones make up under 30%. This clonotype was counted a few times. What it binds is unknown. This sequence originates from a man older than 75 in good health. The sample was blood.

CDR3 nucleotides: TGTGCCAGCAGCCAGTGGGGGGCTAACTATGGCTACACCTTC. Protein: CASSQWGANYGYTF. The chain recombines TRBV12-3 or TRBV12-4 with TRBJ1-2; TRBD1 might be the D (5 bases). Trimming took off 6 bases at V and 0 bases at J, with 11 bases between the two ends. The CDR3 contains 14 residues.